The T cell receptor beta chain under discussion was sequenced for a study of cytomegalovirus exposure and HLA in healthy donors. The wider study: Falling in the Caucasian-associated ancestry cluster were about four fifths of under 450 genotyped donors. The study, taken as a whole, reports: Highly shared variants forming one cluster were likely a sequencing artifact. In an earlier analysis, about 87% or about 30%: the productive usage of most TCR beta V segments.

With 60 Vbeta and 13 Jbeta primers, the PCR was carried out. Clones were read by immunoSEQ multiplex PCR, and TCRdb kept only the in-frame ones, dropping some. The sample shows 100,000 to 150,000 clones, and 1.5% to 1.9% sits with its ten largest clones. In the case of this clone: Its antigen is unknown.

Germline loops: CDR1 MGHDK, CDR2 SYGVNS. This CDR3 is 15 amino acids long. V was clipped by 3 bases and J by 8 bases, with 19 bases between them. This clonotype originated in a woman in her thirties or forties in good health and CMV-seronegative. Sequenced input: PBMCs. The genes are TRBV25-1 and TRBJ1-2, with D tentatively TRBD1 (6 bases). CDR3 coding DNA: TGTGCCAGCAGTGAGGGGGCGATGCATCCGTGGGGCTACACCTTC. It codes for CASSEGAMHPWGYTF.